This T cell receptor (beta chain) was recorded in a study of blood T cell repertoires in COVID-19. Original data processing: How many nucleated cells were present was estimated from reference gene primer amplification. Measured with immunoSEQ multiplex PCR; TCRdb has only the in-frame clones, and not every one. That table is the source of V, J and clone size, and D and trimming were worked out from the DNA. In the table there are fewer than 350,000 clones, about 76% of which are singletons. CDR3 length: 18 amino acids. Trimming at V came to 0 bases and at J to 3 bases, leaving 7 bases not matched to a gene. Germline CDR1 GTSNPN, CDR2 SVGIG (reference sequence).

Sequencing input: peripheral blood. This TCR came from a woman between 55 and 75 years old with active or convalescent COVID-19. The chain recombines TRBV30 with TRBJ2-3; TRBD2 aligns across 15 bases. CDR3 protein: CAWSVGLAGGPRTDTQYF. The DNA for the CDR3 is TGTGCCTGGAGTGTCGGACTAGCGGGGGGGCCGCGAACAGATACGCAGTATTTT.